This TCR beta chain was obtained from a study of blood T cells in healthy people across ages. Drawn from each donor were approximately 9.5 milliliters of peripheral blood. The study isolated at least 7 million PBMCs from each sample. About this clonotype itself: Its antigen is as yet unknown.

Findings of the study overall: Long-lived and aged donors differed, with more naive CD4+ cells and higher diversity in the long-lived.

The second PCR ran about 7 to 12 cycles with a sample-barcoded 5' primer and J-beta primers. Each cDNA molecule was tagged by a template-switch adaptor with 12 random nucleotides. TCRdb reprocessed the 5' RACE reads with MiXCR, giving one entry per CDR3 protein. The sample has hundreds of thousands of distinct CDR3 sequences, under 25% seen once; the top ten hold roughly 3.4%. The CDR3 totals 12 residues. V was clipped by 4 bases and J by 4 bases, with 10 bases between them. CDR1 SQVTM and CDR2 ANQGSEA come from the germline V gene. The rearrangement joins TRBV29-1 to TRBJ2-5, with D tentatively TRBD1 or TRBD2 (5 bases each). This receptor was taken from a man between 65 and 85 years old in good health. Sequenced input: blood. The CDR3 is CSVVGGSETQYF. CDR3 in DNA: TGCAGCGTTGTTGGGGGTTCAGAGACCCAGTACTTC.